Listed below are T cell receptor beta chains from one sample, sequenced in a study of shared clonotypes between healthy human individuals. TCRdb keeps only in-frame clones here, not all; method: immunoSEQ multiplex PCR. This sample has under 2.5 million clones, with roughly 90% found just once. Material for sequencing was naive CD4+ T cells from PBMCs. The receptors derive from a man between 18 and 29 years old in good health. Some clones in this sample may be carry-over from other donors' samples. CDR3s include the opening cysteine and the closing phenylalanine or tryptophan. A D gene is named only where the DNA matches it firmly. Only part of the rows carry a size: once, few, many, or a class if the clone is expanded.

-,TRBJ2-7,TRBV7-2,-,CASSLARGHIYEQYF,TGTGCCAGCAGCTTAGCGAGGGGACACATCTACGAGCAGTACTTC
-,TRBJ2-2,TRBV6-1,-,CASLRAGNTGELFF,TGTGCCAGCCTAAGGGCAGGGAACACCGGGGAGCTGTTTTTT
-,TRBJ1-1,TRBV5-4,-,CASSLRGRGTEAFF,TGTGCCAGCAGCTTGAGGGGGAGGGGCACTGAAGCTTTCTTT
TRBD1,TRBJ2-7,TRBV28,-,CASSSYRGPTYEQYF,TGTGCCAGCAGTTCCTACAGGGGGCCGACCTACGAGCAGTACTTC
-,TRBJ2-7,TRBV11-2,-,CASSPAPGAYYEQYF,TGTGCCAGCAGCCCCGCGCCCGGGGCTTATTACGAGCAGTACTTC
-,TRBJ1-1,TRBV6-5,-,CASSYRSGDSTTEAFF,TGTGCCAGCAGTTACAGGTCCGGGGATTCGACCACTGAAGCTTTCTTT
-,TRBJ2-6,TRBV6-4,-,CASRPSGANVLTF,TGTGCCAGTAGGCCCTCCGGGGCCAACGTCCTGACTTTC
-,TRBJ1-2,TRBV5-1,-,CASSLIGSTFYGYTF,TGCGCCAGCAGCTTGATAGGCAGCACCTTCTATGGCTACACCTTC
-,TRBJ1-2,TRBV18,-,CASSPQGSVYGYTF,TGTGCCAGCTCACCACAGGGATCCGTCTATGGCTACACCTTC
-,TRBJ1-2,TRBV18,once,CASSPPTRGYGYTF,TGTGCCAGCTCACCACCGACACGGGGCTATGGCTACACCTTC
-,TRBJ2-3,TRBV30,-,CAWSVGYTDTQYF,TGTGCCTGGAGTGTAGGTTACACAGATACGCAGTATTTT
-,TRBJ2-2,TRBV6-1,-,CASERASDPTGELFF,TGTGCCAGCGAAAGGGCCTCTGACCCCACCGGGGAGCTGTTTTTT
TRBD2,TRBJ2-1,TRBV11-2,-,CASSFQRGPADEQFF,TGTGCCAGCAGCTTTCAGCGGGGACCCGCGGATGAGCAGTTCTTC
TRBD1,TRBJ2-1,TRBV4-2,-,CASSQERTGANEQFF,TGTGCCAGCAGCCAAGAACGAACAGGGGCCAATGAGCAGTTCTTC
-,TRBJ1-3,TRBV5-4,few,CASSSVEGNTIYF,TGTGCCAGCAGCTCGGTCGAGGGAAACACCATATATTTT